This entry concerns a single T cell receptor beta chain. Its antigen is not identified. The study sampled nominally healthy donors, though unrecorded immune exposures were likely. These data originate in a study of cytomegalovirus exposure and HLA in healthy donors. As for the study in general: In a previous analysis, approximately 110 million unique TCR beta sequences were found from 170 million or so T cells.

PCR primers comprised 60 Vbeta and 13 Jbeta primers. Per the authors' pipeline: A follow-up analysis tallied approximately 85 million unique TCR beta chains, roughly 11 million shared. The assay was immunoSEQ multiplex PCR, and TCRdb's table has in-frame clones only and misses some. The V and J calls and the clone size are those of that table, but D and trimming were determined from the DNA. This sample has 35,000 to 40,000 clones, with about 74% found just once. Study findings and constraints: Whilst most TCR sequences proved rare, a subset of public TCRs occurred across many donors.

The specimen was PBMCs. The sequence derives from a man aged 25 to 45 in good health and CMV-seronegative.

CDR3 loop: CASSLGWTSGNEQFF. The CDR3 DNA follows: TGTGCCAGCAGCCTAGGTTGGACTAGCGGGAATGAGCAGTTCTTC. The chain is built from TRBV7-9 and TRBJ2-1; TRBD2 matches at 11 bases. With 5 bases clipped from V and 7 bases from J, the junction kept 7 bases outside the gene matches. CDR1 and CDR2 (germline): SEHNR, FQNEAQ (reference sequence). This CDR3 contains 15 residues.